This T cell receptor beta chain appears in the sequencing data of a study of blood T cells in healthy people across ages. For the study at large: In model experiments, template switching was able to capture about one barcoded beta molecule for every two T cells that were present.

Using a J-beta primer mix together with a sample-barcoded 5' primer, a second PCR was run for roughly 7 to 12 cycles. TCRdb independently ran MiXCR on the 5' RACE reads; one entry per CDR3 protein. Among approximately 810,000 distinct CDR3 sequences listed, 29% were seen once. The CDR3 has 15 residues. V was trimmed by 1 base and J by 7 bases, leaving 16 bases between them. The germline V gene encodes CDR1 SGHNT and CDR2 YENEEA. This clonotype was seen a few times. Its antigen remains unknown. At least 5.5 micrograms of total RNA were extracted per sample. Points from the study as a whole: PBMCs left unsorted prevented a conclusive naive versus antigen-experienced comparison.

The source material was blood. This clonotype originated in an elderly woman in good health. The genes are TRBV11-3 and TRBJ2-5; D gene unclear. The CDR3 region has the DNA TGTGCCAGCAGCTTAGGTACAAGGGATCGTGGGACCCAGTACTTC. Translated: CASSLGTRDRGTQYF.